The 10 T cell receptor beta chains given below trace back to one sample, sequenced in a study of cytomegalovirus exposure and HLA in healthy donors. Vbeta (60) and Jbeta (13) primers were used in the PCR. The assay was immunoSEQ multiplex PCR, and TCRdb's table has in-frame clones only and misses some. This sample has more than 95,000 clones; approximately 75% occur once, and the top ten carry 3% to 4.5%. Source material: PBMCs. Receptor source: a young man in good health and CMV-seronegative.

In DNA form, the CDR3 reads TGTGCCAGCAGTTTTGAGGTGATGGTCACCGGGGAGCTGTTTTTT. Its protein is CASSFEVMVTGELFF. The V call is TRBV28, the J call TRBJ2-2; D unclear. Germline V lookup: CDR1 MDHEN, CDR2 SYDVKM. The CDR3 loop spans 15 amino acids. Trimming cost V 3 bases and J 4 bases, with 12 bases left between them.

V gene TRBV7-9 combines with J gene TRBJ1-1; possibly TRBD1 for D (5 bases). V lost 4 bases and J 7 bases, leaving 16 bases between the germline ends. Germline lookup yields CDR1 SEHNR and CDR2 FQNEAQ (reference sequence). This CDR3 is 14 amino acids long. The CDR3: CASSSRRGWNEAFF. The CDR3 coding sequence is TGTGCCAGCAGCTCCCGCCGGGGGTGGAATGAAGCTTTCTTT.

CDR3 loop: CASSPTGGQTQYF. The CDR3 bases are TGTGCCAGCAGCCCGACAGGGGGCCAGACCCAGTACTTC. The gene calls are TRBV13 and TRBJ2-5; 10 nucleotides line up with TRBD1. The CDR3 length is 13 residues. Trimming at V came to 5 bases and at J to 6 bases, leaving 3 bases not matched to a gene. The germline V gene encodes CDR1 PRHDT and CDR2 FYEKMQ (reference sequence).

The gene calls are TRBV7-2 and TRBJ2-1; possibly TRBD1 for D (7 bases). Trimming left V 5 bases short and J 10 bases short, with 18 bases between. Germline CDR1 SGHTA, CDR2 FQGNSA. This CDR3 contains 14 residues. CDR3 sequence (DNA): TGTGCCAGCAGCCAAGACAGGGCGGGGAGCGAGCAGTTCTTC. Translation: CASSQDRAGSEQFF.

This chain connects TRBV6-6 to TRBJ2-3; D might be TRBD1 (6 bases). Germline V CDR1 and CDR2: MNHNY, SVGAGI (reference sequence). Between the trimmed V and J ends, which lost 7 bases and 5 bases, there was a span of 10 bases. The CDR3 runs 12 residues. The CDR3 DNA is TGTGCCAGCACAGGGGATGGAGATACGCAGTATTTT. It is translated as CASTGDGDTQYF.

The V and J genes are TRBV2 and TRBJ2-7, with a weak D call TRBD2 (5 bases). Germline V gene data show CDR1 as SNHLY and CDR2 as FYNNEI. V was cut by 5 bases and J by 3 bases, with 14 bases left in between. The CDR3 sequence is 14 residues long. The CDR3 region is CASSKVGGRYEQYF. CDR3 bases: TGTGCCAGCAGTAAGGTAGGAGGCCGCTACGAGCAGTACTTC. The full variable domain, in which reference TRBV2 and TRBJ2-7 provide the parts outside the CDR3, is EPEVTQTPSHQVTQMGQEVILRCVPISNHLYFYWYRQILGQKVEFLVSFYNNEISEKSEIFDDQFSVERPDGSNFTLKIRSTKLEDSAMYFCASSKVGGRYEQYFGPGTRLTVT.

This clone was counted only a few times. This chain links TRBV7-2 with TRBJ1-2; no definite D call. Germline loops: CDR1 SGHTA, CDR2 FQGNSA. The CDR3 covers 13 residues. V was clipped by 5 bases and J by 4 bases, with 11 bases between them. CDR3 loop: CASSHGSLYGYTF. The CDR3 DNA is TGTGCCAGCAGCCACGGTAGCCTCTATGGCTACACCTTC.

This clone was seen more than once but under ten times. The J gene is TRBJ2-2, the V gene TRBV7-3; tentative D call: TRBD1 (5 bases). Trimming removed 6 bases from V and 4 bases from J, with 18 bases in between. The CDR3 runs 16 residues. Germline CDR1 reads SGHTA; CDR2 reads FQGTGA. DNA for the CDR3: TGTGCCAGCAGAGGCCCCGGACCAAGGGGCACCGGGGAGCTGTTTTTT. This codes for CASRGPGPRGTGELFF.

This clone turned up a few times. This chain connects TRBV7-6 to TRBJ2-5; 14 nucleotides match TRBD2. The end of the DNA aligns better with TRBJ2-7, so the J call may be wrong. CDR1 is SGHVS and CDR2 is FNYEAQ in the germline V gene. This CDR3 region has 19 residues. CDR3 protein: CASSWPEGTSGGVSYEQYF. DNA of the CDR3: TGTGCCAGCAGCTGGCCGGAGGGGACTAGCGGGGGAGTATCCTACGAGCAGTACTTC.

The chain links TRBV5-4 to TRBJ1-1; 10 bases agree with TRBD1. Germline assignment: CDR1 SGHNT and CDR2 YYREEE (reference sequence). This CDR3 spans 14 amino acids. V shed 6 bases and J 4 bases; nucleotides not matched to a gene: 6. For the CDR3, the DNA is TGTGCCAGCACCATGACAGGGGGCATCACTGAAGCTTTCTTT. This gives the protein CASTMTGGITEAFF. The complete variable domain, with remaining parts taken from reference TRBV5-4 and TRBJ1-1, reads ETGVTQSPTHLIKTRGQQVTLRCSSQSGHNTVSWYQQALGQGPQFIFQYYREEENGRGNFPPRFSGLQFPNYSSELNVNALELDDSALYLCASTMTGGITEAFFGQGTRLTVV.